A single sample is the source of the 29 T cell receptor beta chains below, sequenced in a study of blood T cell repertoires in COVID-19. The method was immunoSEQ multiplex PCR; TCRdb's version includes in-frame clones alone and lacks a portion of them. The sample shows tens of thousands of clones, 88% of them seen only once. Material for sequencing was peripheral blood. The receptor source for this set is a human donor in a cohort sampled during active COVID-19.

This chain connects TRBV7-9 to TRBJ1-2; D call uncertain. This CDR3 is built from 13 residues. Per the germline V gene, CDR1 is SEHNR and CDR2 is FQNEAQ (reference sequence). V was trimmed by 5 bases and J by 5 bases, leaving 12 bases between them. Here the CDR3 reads CASSPTLEYGYTF. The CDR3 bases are TGTGCCAGCAGCCCCACGTTGGAGTATGGCTACACCTTC.

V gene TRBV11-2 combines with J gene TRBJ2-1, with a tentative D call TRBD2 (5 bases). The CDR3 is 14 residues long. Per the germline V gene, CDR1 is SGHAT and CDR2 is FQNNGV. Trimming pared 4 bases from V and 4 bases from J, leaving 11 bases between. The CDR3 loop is CASSYLGGYNEQFF. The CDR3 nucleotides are TGTGCCAGCAGCTATCTTGGCGGGTACAATGAGCAGTTCTTC.

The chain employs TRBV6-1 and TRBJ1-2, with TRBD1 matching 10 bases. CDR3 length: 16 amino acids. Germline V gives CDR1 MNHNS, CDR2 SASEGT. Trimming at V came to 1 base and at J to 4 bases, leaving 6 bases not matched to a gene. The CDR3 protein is CASSEVGQGFGYGYTF. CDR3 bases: TGTGCCAGCAGTGAAGTGGGACAGGGGTTTGGCTATGGCTACACCTTC.

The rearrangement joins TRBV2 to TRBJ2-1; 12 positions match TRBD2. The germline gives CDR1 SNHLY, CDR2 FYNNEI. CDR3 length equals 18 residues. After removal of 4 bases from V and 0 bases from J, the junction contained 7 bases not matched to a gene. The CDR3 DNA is TGTGCCAGCAGTGTCGGCCTAGCGGGGGGGCCCTCCTACAATGAGCAGTTCTTC. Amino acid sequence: CASSVGLAGGPSYNEQFF.

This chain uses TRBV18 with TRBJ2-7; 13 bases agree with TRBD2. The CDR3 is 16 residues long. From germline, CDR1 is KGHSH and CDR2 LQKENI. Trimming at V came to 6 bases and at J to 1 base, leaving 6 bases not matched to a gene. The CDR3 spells CASSKGLAGESYEQYF. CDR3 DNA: TGTGCCAGCTCTAAAGGACTAGCGGGAGAGTCCTACGAGCAGTACTTC.

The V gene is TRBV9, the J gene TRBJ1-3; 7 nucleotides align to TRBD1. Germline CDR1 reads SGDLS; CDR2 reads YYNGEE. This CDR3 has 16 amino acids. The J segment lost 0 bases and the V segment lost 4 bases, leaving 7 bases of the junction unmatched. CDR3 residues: CASSPRDSRSGNTIYF. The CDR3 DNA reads TGTGCCAGCAGCCCCAGGGACAGCCGCTCTGGAAACACCATATATTTT. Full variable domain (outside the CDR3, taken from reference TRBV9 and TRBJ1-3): DSGVTQTPKHLITATGQRVTLRCSPRSGDLSVYWYQQSLDQGLQFLIQYYNGEERAKGNILERFSAQQFPDLHSELNLSSLELGDSALYFCASSPRDSRSGNTIYFGEGSWLTVV.

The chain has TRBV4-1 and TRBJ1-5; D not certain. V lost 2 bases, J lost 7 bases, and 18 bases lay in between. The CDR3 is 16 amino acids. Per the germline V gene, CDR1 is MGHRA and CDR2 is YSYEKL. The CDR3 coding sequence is TGCGCCAGCAGCCAACAGATCGGGCCCACGGGGCAGCCCCAGCATTTT. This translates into CASSQQIGPTGQPQHF.

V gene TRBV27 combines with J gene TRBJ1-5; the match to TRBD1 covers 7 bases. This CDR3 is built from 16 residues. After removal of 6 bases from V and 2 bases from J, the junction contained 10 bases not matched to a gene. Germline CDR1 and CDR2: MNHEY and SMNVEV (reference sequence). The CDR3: CASRSIQGRGNQPQHF. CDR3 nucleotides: TGTGCCAGCAGGAGCATACAGGGGCGAGGCAATCAGCCCCAGCATTTT.

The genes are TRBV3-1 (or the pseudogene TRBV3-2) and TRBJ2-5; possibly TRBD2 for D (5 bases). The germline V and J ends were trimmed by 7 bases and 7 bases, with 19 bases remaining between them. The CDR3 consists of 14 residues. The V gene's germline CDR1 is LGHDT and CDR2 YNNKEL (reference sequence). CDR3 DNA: TGTGCCAGCATGCTTAGCGCCTTGGTAGGGACCCAGTACTTC. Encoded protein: CASMLSALVGTQYF.

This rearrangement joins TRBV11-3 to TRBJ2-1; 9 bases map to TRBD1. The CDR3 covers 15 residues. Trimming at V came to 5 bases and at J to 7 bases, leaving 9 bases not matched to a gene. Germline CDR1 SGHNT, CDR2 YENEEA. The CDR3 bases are TGTGCCAGCAGCCACCGCGACAGGGGGGCAAATGAGCAGTTCTTC. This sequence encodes CASSHRDRGANEQFF.

DNA of the CDR3: TGTGCCAGCAGCGTAGATGCAGGGGGAAATTCACCCCTCCACTTT. Translated: CASSVDAGGNSPLHF. This chain uses TRBV9 with TRBJ1-6; TRBD1 agrees at 7 bases. Germline loops: CDR1 SGDLS, CDR2 YYNGEE. J lost 7 bases, V lost 0 bases, and 4 bases had no gene match. This CDR3 is 15 amino acids long.

CDR3 sequence: CASSMTGSPTDTQYF. The CDR3 coding sequence is TGTGCCAGCAGCATGACAGGGTCCCCCACAGATACGCAGTATTTT. The chain joins TRBV7-2 to TRBJ2-3; 7 nucleotides match TRBD1. This CDR3 comprises 15 residues. Germline CDR1 SGHTA, CDR2 FQGNSA. V shed 5 bases and J 2 bases; nucleotides not matched to a gene: 7.

In nucleotides, the CDR3 is TGTGCCAGCAGGTCTAGCGGGGGAGCCTACGAGCAGTACTTC. Protein product: CASRSSGGAYEQYF. The chain links TRBV27 to TRBJ2-7, with 10 bases that match TRBD2. With 6 bases clipped from V and 2 bases from J, the junction kept 4 bases outside the gene matches. The CDR3 consists of 14 residues. Germline CDR1 reads MNHEY; CDR2 reads SMNVEV (reference sequence).

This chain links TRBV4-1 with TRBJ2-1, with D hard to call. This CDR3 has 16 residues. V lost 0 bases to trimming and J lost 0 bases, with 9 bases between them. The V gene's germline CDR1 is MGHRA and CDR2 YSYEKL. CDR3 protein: CASSQERSSSYNEQFF. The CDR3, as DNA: TGCGCCAGCAGCCAAGAGAGGAGTAGCTCCTACAATGAGCAGTTCTTC.

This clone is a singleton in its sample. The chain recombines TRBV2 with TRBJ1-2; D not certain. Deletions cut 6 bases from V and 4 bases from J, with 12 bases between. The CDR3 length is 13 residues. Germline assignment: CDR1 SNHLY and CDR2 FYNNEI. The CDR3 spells CASSPPRAYGYTF. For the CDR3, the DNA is TGTGCCAGCAGCCCCCCGAGAGCCTATGGCTACACCTTC.

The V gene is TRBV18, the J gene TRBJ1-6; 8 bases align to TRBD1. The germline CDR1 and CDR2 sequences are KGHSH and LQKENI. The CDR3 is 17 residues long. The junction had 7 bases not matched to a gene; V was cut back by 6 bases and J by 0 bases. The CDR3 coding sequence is TGTGCCAGCTCTCTCGACAGGGGAACCTCCTATAATTCACCCCTCCACTTT. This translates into CASSLDRGTSYNSPLHF.

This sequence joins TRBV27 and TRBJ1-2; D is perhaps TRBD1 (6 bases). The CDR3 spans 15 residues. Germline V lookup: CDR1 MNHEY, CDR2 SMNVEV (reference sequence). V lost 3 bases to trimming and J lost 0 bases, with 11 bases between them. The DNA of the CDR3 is TGTGCCAGCAGTTTCGGGGGGGCCGCTAACTATGGCTACACCTTC. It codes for CASSFGGAANYGYTF.

The CDR3 region is CAGREAPEADTQYF. In DNA, the CDR3 is TGTGCCGGAAGGGAGGCACCCGAGGCGGATACGCAGTATTTT. The genes are TRBV2 and TRBJ2-3, with D possibly being TRBD2 (6 bases). This CDR3 has 14 residues. The V and J ends lost 11 bases and 6 bases respectively, with 21 bases between them. Germline values: CDR1 SNHLY, CDR2 FYNNEI.

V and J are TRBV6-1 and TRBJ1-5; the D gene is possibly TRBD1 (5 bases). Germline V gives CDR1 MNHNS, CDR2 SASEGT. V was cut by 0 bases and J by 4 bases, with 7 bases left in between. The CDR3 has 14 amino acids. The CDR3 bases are TGTGCCAGCAGTGAAGCTCCAGGGAATCAGCCCCAGCATTTT. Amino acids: CASSEAPGNQPQHF.

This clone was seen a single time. The CDR3 sequence is CASSFSTSGRFSDTGELFF. The CDR3, as DNA: TGTGCCAGCAGCTTCAGTACTAGCGGGAGGTTTTCGGACACCGGGGAGCTGTTTTTT. The rearrangement links TRBV7-2 to TRBJ2-2; 12 bases map to TRBD2. The CDR3 sequence is 19 residues long. The V gene end was trimmed by 3 bases and the J gene end by 3 bases; junction bases not matched to a gene: 11. Germline V lookup: CDR1 SGHTA, CDR2 FQGNSA.

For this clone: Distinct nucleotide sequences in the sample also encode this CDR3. The DNA for the CDR3 is TGCGCCAGCAGCTTGGACAGGAATTCACCCCTCCACTTT. Its translation: CASSLDRNSPLHF. The chain joins TRBV5-1 to TRBJ1-6; maybe TRBD1 (5 bases). Germline V gene sequence: CDR1 SGHRS, CDR2 YFSETQ. This CDR3 comprises 13 residues. V was cut by 0 bases and J by 7 bases, with 5 bases left in between.

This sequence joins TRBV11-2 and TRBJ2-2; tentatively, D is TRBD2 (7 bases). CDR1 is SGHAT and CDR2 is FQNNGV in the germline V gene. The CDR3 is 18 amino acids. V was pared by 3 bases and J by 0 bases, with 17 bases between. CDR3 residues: CASSLRGGPSANTGELFF. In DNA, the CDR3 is TGTGCCAGCAGCTTGAGGGGGGGGCCTAGTGCGAACACCGGGGAGCTGTTTTTT.

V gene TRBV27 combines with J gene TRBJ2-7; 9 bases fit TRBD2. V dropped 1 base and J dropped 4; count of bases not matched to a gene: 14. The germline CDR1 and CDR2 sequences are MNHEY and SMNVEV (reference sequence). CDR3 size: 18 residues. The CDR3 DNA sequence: TGTGCCAGCAGTTTATATGGGGAGAGTAGCGGGAGTAATTACGAGCAGTACTTC. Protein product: CASSLYGESSGSNYEQYF.

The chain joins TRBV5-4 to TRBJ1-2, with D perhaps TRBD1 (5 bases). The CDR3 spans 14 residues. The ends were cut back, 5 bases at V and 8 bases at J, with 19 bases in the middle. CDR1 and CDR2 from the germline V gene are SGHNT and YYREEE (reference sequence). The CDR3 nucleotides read TGTGCCAGCAGTACGGGGGGGTACCGAGGGGGCTACACCTTC. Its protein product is CASSTGGYRGGYTF. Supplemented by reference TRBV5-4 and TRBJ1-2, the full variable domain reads ETGVTQSPTHLIKTRGQQVTLRCSSQSGHNTVSWYQQALGQGPQFIFQYYREEENGRGNFPPRFSGLQFPNYSSELNVNALELDDSALYLCASSTGGYRGGYTFGSGTRLTVV.

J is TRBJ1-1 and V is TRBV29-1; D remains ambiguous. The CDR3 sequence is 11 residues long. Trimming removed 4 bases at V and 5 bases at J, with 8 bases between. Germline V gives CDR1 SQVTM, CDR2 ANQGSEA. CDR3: CSVVAETEAFF. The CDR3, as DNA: TGCAGCGTTGTGGCGGAAACTGAAGCTTTCTTT.

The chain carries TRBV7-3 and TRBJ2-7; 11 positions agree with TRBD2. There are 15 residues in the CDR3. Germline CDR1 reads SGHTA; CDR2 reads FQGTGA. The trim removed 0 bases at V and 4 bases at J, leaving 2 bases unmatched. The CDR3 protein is CASSLTGTSGYEQYF. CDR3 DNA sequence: TGTGCCAGCAGCTTAACTGGGACTAGCGGTTACGAGCAGTACTTC.

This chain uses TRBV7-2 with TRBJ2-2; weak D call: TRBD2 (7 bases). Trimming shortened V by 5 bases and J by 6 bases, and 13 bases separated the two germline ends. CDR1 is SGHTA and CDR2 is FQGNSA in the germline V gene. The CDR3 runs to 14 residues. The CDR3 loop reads CASSLRGASGELFF. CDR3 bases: TGTGCCAGCAGCCTCCGGGGGGCGTCCGGGGAGCTGTTTTTT.

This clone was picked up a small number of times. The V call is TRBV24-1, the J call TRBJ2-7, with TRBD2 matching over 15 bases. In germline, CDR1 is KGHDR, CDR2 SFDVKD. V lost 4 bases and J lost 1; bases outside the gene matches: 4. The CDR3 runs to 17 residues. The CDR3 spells CATSDGTSGGSSYEQYF. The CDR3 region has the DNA TGTGCCACCAGTGACGGGACTAGCGGGGGGTCTTCCTACGAGCAGTACTTC.

In DNA, the CDR3 is TGTGCCAGCAGCTCCTCAAAGGCAGACACCTACGAGCAGTACTTC. Translated, it gives CASSSSKADTYEQYF. The chain joins TRBV11-2 to TRBJ2-7; no clear D gene. V was cut by 4 bases and J by 2 bases, with 15 bases left in between. The CDR3 has 15 residues. CDR1 is SGHAT and CDR2 is FQNNGV in the germline V gene.